Listed below are T cell receptor beta chains from one sample, sequenced in a study of memory CD4+ T cells and cytomegalovirus serostatus. Produced via immunoSEQ multiplex PCR; TCRdb's table is partial and in-frame only. The sample includes 35,000 to 40,000 clones, 79% of them seen just once. Sequenced input: memory CD4+ T cells from blood. These receptors were taken from an adult in good health and CMV-seropositive. Both conserved end residues are part of each CDR3. The D gene is left open where the match is weak. Clone sizes are given selectively: once, few, many, or a class where the clone is expanded.

V: TRBV7-2; D: TRBD2; J: TRBJ2-1; size: -; DNA: TGTGCCAGCAGCCCCCATAGCGGGGTTGAGCAGTTCTTC; CDR3: CASSPHSGVEQFF
V: TRBV19; D: -; J: TRBJ1-5; size: -; DNA: TGTGCCAGTAGTAGCACCAGGGCGGGTCAGCCCCAGCATTTT; CDR3: CASSSTRAGQPQHF
V: TRBV7-2; D: TRBD2; J: TRBJ2-7; size: -; DNA: TGTGCCAGCAGCCAACGGAGCGGGGGAGAGCAGTACTTC; CDR3: CASSQRSGGEQYF
V: TRBV2; D: -; J: TRBJ1-2; size: -; DNA: TGTGCCAGCAGTGAAAACGAGATTAACTATGGCTACACCTTC; CDR3: CASSENEINYGYTF
V: TRBV7-6; D: -; J: TRBJ2-3; size: -; DNA: TGTGCCAGCAGCTCGTTATGGGGGGCAGATACGCAGTATTTT; CDR3: CASSSLWGADTQYF
V: TRBV7-6; D: -; J: TRBJ1-5; size: -; DNA: TGTGCCAGCAGCTTAGGGGGGGATCAGCCCCAGCATTTT; CDR3: CASSLGGDQPQHF
V: TRBV10-3; D: -; J: TRBJ2-2; size: -; DNA: TGTGCCATCAGTGAGGGAGTCGGGGCCGGGGAGCTGTTTTTT; CDR3: CAISEGVGAGELFF
V: TRBV6-1; D: -; J: TRBJ2-5; size: once; DNA: TGTGCCAGCAGCGTGGCCCCTACAAGAGAGACCCAGTACTTC; CDR3: CASSVAPTRETQYF
V: TRBV5-1; D: TRBD1; J: TRBJ1-1; size: once; DNA: TGCGCCAGCAGCTTGGGGAGGACAGGGGAAAAGTACACTGAAGCTTTCTTT; CDR3: CASSLGRTGEKYTEAFF
V: TRBV4-2; D: TRBD1; J: TRBJ1-3; size: -; DNA: TGTGCCAGCAGCCAAGAATACAGGGGGGTCAACACCATATATTTT; CDR3: CASSQEYRGVNTIYF
V: TRBV6-1; D: -; J: TRBJ2-5; size: -; DNA: TGTGCCAGCAGTCTCTACGCGGGGGCGCGCGAGACCCAGTACTTC; CDR3: CASSLYAGARETQYF
V: TRBV11-1; D: -; J: TRBJ1-2; size: -; DNA: TGTGCCAGCAACCCTGGGGGAACTTATGGCTACACCTTC; CDR3: CASNPGGTYGYTF
V: TRBV7-7; D: -; J: TRBJ2-2; size: -; DNA: TGTGCTAGCAGCCGAACTGGACAAACCGGGGAGCTGTTTTTT; CDR3: CASSRTGQTGELFF
V: TRBV18; D: -; J: TRBJ2-2; size: -; DNA: TGTGCCAGCTCGCACAGTAATCTTTACGGGGAGCTGTTTTTT; CDR3: CASSHSNLYGELFF
V: TRBV12-5; D: TRBD1; J: TRBJ1-2; size: -; DNA: TGTGCTAGTGGTTTGGTACAGGGGGGCTTTTCTGGCTACACCTTC; CDR3: CASGLVQGGFSGYTF
V: TRBV10-3; D: -; J: TRBJ1-4; size: -; DNA: TGTGCCATCAGTGACGGGGAAAGTGAAAAACTGTTTTTT; CDR3: CAISDGESEKLFF
V: TRBV4-3; D: -; J: TRBJ2-5; size: once; DNA: TGCGCCAGCAGCCAACCTCCCAGCGAGACCCAGTACTTC; CDR3: CASSQPPSETQYF
V: TRBV28; D: TRBD1; J: TRBJ1-2; size: -; DNA: TGTGCCAGCAGTGGGAGACAGGGAGCCTATGGCTACACCTTC; CDR3: CASSGRQGAYGYTF